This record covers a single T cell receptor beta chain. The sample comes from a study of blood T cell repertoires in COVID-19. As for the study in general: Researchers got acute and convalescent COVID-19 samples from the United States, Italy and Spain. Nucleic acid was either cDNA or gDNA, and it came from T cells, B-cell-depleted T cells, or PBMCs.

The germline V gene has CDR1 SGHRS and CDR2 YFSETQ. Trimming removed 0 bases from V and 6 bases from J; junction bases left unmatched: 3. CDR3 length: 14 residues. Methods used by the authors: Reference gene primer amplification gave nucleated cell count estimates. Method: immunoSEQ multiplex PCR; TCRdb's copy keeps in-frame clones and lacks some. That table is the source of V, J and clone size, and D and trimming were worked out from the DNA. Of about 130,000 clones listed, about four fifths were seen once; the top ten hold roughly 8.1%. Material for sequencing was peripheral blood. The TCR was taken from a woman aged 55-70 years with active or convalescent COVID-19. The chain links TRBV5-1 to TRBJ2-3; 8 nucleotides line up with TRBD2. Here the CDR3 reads CASSLERGRDTQYF. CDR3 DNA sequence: TGCGCCAGCAGCTTGGAGCGGGGGAGGGATACGCAGTATTTT. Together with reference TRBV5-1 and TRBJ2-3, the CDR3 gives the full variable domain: KAGVTQTPRYLIKTRGQQVTLSCSPISGHRSVSWYQQTPGQGLQFLFEYFSETQRNKGNFPGRFSGRQFSNSRSEMNVSTLELGDSALYLCASSLERGRDTQYFGPGTRLTVL.